The 27 T cell receptor beta chains presented below share a single source sample, sequenced in a study of cytomegalovirus exposure and HLA in healthy donors. This PCR relied on a set of 60 Vbeta primers and 13 Jbeta primers. The data were produced by immunoSEQ multiplex PCR, yet TCRdb's version contains in-frame clones alone and is incomplete. The table lists approximately 81,000 clones, 70% to 85% of them singletons, with over 7.5% in the top ten. The sequenced sample consisted of PBMCs. The receptors were sampled from a man aged 35-49 years in good health and CMV-seropositive.

The V call is TRBV30, the J call TRBJ1-3; no definite D call. V lost 0 bases to trimming and J lost 4 bases, with 7 bases between them. CDR1 GTSNPN and CDR2 SVGIG come from the germline V gene (reference sequence). The CDR3 has 13 residues. The CDR3 protein is CAWSVTQGNTIYF. In DNA form, the CDR3 reads TGTGCCTGGAGTGTAACACAGGGAAACACCATATATTTT.

J is TRBJ2-1 and V is TRBV15, with TRBD1 as a possible D gene (6 bases). CDR3 length: 15 residues. Trimming removed 0 bases from V and 5 bases from J, with 11 bases in between. Germline V CDR1 and CDR2: LNHNV, YYDKDF (reference sequence). The CDR3 nucleotides read TGTGCCACCAGCAGAGATGTGGGGGCCGACAATGAGCAGTTCTTC. It translates to CATSRDVGADNEQFF.

This clone has only a few counts. DNA for the CDR3: TGTGCCAGCAGGCTATATGAAAAACTGTTTTTT. Translating it yields CASRLYEKLFF. The chain uses TRBV28 and TRBJ1-4; D not resolved. The CDR3 sequence is 11 residues long. Per the germline V gene, CDR1 is MDHEN and CDR2 is SYDVKM. Trimming shortened V by 6 bases and J by 6 bases, and 5 bases separated the two germline ends.

V usage is TRBV28 and J usage is TRBJ1-1; 9 positions agree with TRBD1. V shed 3 bases, J shed 0 bases, and the junction held 8 bases outside the gene matches. The V gene's germline CDR1 is MDHEN and CDR2 SYDVKM. This CDR3 contains 17 residues. This CDR3 is CASSLTLTGGMNTEAFF. The CDR3 nucleotides read TGTGCCAGCAGTTTGACCCTGACAGGGGGTATGAACACTGAAGCTTTCTTT.

This clone has a handful of counts. The V call is TRBV6-5, the J call TRBJ1-1, with D possibly TRBD1 on 5 matching bases. The CDR3 totals 13 residues. V was pared by 7 bases and J by 1 base, with 10 bases between. CDR1 and CDR2 (germline): MNHEY, SVGAGI. The chain's CDR3 is CASNLGANTEAFF. CDR3 DNA: TGTGCCAGCAATCTTGGGGCGAACACTGAAGCTTTCTTT.

The rearrangement joins TRBV6-6 to TRBJ1-2; 8 bases fit TRBD1. The CDR3 runs 15 residues. Trimming removed 5 bases from V and 3 bases from J; junction bases left unmatched: 8. Germline CDR1 MNHNY, CDR2 SVGAGI (reference sequence). CDR3 protein: CASSHTGGRDYGYTF. In DNA, the CDR3 is TGTGCCAGCAGTCATACAGGGGGAAGGGACTATGGCTACACCTTC.

The V call is TRBV10-3, the J call TRBJ2-5; D is ambiguous. Germline CDR1 is ENHRY and CDR2 is SYGVKD. The germline V and J ends were trimmed by 0 bases and 5 bases, with 10 bases remaining between them. The CDR3 is 14 amino acids. The CDR3 DNA reads TGTGCCATCAGTGAGTCCAACGGCAGGGAGACCCAGTACTTC. Translating it yields CAISESNGRETQYF.

This clone has a handful of counts. This sequence joins TRBV7-2 and TRBJ1-2; 8 nucleotides align to TRBD1. From germline, CDR1 is SGHTA and CDR2 FQGNSA. The CDR3 is made up of 14 amino acids. After removal of 2 bases from V and 8 bases from J, the junction contained 7 bases not matched to a gene. The DNA for the CDR3 is TGTGCCAGCAGCTTACAGGGGGCATGGGGGGGCTACACCTTC. Protein sequence: CASSLQGAWGGYTF.

This chain links TRBV11-2 with TRBJ2-5; D gene ambiguous. The length of the CDR3 is 13 residues. V was cut by 3 bases and J by 5 bases, with 10 bases left in between. Germline V gene lookup returns CDR1 SGHAT and CDR2 FQNNGV. CDR3 sequence (DNA): TGTGCCAGCAGCTTGGCAGGTGGGGAGACCCAGTACTTC. Translating it yields CASSLAGGETQYF.

In its sample, this clone was seen a few times. The rearrangement uses TRBV11-2 and TRBJ2-5, with D maybe TRBD2 (6 bases). V lost 1 base and J 5 bases, leaving 20 bases between the germline ends. Germline values: CDR1 SGHAT, CDR2 FQNNGV. The CDR3 contains 17 residues. The CDR3 region has the DNA TGTGCCAGCAGCTTAGGCTTGGCGGGATCGGGCGAGGAGACCCAGTACTTC. This gives the protein CASSLGLAGSGEETQYF.

This clone was found once. V is TRBV6-5 and J is TRBJ2-7; TRBD1 might be the D (6 bases). The CDR3 consists of 15 residues. Germline loops: CDR1 MNHEY, CDR2 SVGAGI. Trimming removed 5 bases at V and 1 base at J, with 15 bases between. The CDR3, as DNA: TGTGCCAGCAGTAATGGACAGCCCTTTTCCTACGAGCAGTACTTC. Translated: CASSNGQPFSYEQYF.

This chain links TRBV6-6 with TRBJ1-2; 7 bases match TRBD1. CDR3 length equals 13 residues. Germline V gives CDR1 MNHNY, CDR2 SVGAGI (reference sequence). V lost 5 bases to trimming and J lost 2 bases; unmatched junction nucleotides: 2. The CDR3 coding sequence is TGTGCCAGCAGTGCGACAGGGAACTATGGCTACACCTTC. Protein product: CASSATGNYGYTF.

J is TRBJ1-6 and V is TRBV9; TRBD1 is a possible D gene (6 bases). The germline CDR1 and CDR2 sequences are SGDLS and YYNGEE. Trimming left V 0 bases short and J 8 bases short, with 15 bases between. CDR3 length: 16 amino acids. The CDR3, as DNA: TGTGCCAGCAGCGTAGGGGGGGGGCGAAGGGATTCACCCCTCCACTTT. Its translation is CASSVGGGRRDSPLHF.

The chain has TRBV11-2 and TRBJ2-2; tentative D call: TRBD2 (6 bases). Germline loops: CDR1 SGHAT, CDR2 FQNNGV. The CDR3 sequence is 14 residues long. V dropped 3 bases and J dropped 4 bases, with 9 bases sitting between them. CDR3 sequence reads: CASSLQGGTGELFF. In DNA form, the CDR3 reads TGTGCCAGCAGCTTGCAGGGAGGCACCGGGGAGCTGTTTTTT.

The rearrangement uses TRBV28 and TRBJ1-1; maybe TRBD1 (6 bases). The CDR3 loop spans 15 amino acids. The germline V and J ends were trimmed by 4 bases and 5 bases, with 17 bases remaining between them. Germline-derived CDR1 and CDR2 are MDHEN and SYDVKM. CDR3 coding DNA: TGTGCCAGCAGTTCTCAGGGGCTTAAGAGGACTGAAGCTTTCTTT. This codes for CASSSQGLKRTEAFF.

The rearrangement joins TRBV19 to TRBJ1-4; D is uncertain. The ends were cut back, 4 bases at V and 7 bases at J, with 13 bases in the middle. This CDR3 contains 14 residues. The germline gives CDR1 LNHDA, CDR2 SQIVND (reference sequence). The CDR3 sequence is CASSTNGGGEKLFF. The DNA for the CDR3 is TGTGCCAGTAGTACCAACGGAGGAGGTGAAAAACTGTTTTTT.

The genes are TRBV19 and TRBJ1-5; 9 nucleotides line up with TRBD1. Germline values: CDR1 LNHDA, CDR2 SQIVND (reference sequence). The trim removed 8 bases at V and 0 bases at J, leaving 2 bases unmatched. This CDR3 spans 14 amino acids. CDR3 residues: CASGTGNSNQPQHF. The CDR3 bases are TGTGCCAGTGGGACAGGGAATAGCAATCAGCCCCAGCATTTT.

The V call is TRBV29-1, the J call TRBJ2-3; 8 bases align to TRBD1. V lost 5 bases, J lost 0 bases, and 4 bases stayed unmatched. CDR1 is SQVTM and CDR2 is ANQGSEA in the germline V gene. The CDR3 is made up of 14 amino acids. The DNA of the CDR3 is TGCAGCGTTAGGGACAGGTTAAGCACAGATACGCAGTATTTT. Its protein is CSVRDRLSTDTQYF.

The chain uses TRBV11-3 and TRBJ2-6, with 7 bases identical to TRBD1. The CDR3 is made up of 16 amino acids. Germline V gene data show CDR1 as SGHNT and CDR2 as YENEEA. Losses at the gene ends were 5 bases for V and 2 bases for J; bases not matched to a gene: 6. This chain's CDR3 is CASSTHRGAGANVLTF. The CDR3 bases are TGTGCCAGCAGCACCCACAGGGGCGCTGGGGCCAACGTCCTGACTTTC.

V gene TRBV28 combines with J gene TRBJ1-1; 7 bases map to TRBD1. The CDR3 covers 16 residues. Germline V CDR1 and CDR2: MDHEN, SYDVKM. V dropped 4 bases and J dropped 4; count of bases not matched to a gene: 12. CDR3 sequence: CASSSTGQLVITEAFF. CDR3 nucleotide sequence: TGTGCCAGCAGTTCCACGGGACAGCTAGTTATCACTGAAGCTTTCTTT.

V gene TRBV6-5 combines with J gene TRBJ2-7, with a tentative D call TRBD2 (5 bases). V lost 5 bases to trimming and J lost 6 bases, with 20 bases between them. The germline V gene has CDR1 MNHEY and CDR2 SVGAGI. The CDR3 is 15 amino acids. The CDR3 region is CASSPPGYSTAEQYF. CDR3 nucleotides: TGTGCCAGCAGTCCGCCGGGATACTCGACGGCCGAGCAGTACTTC.

V and J are TRBV10-3 and TRBJ1-2; TRBD1 is a possible D gene (5 bases). Germline CDR1 is ENHRY and CDR2 is SYGVKD. The V end lost 3 bases, the J end lost 8 bases, and 19 bases lay between the germline ends. This CDR3 is built from 15 residues. The CDR3 nucleotides read TGTGCCATCAGTGACGGTCTGACAGCCTCAAGGGGCTACACCTTC. Its protein product is CAISDGLTASRGYTF.

J is TRBJ2-7 and V is TRBV11-1; D unresolved. The CDR3 extends over 10 amino acids. V lost 6 bases and J 5 bases, leaving 5 bases between the germline ends. Germline-derived CDR1 and CDR2 are SGHAT and FQDESV (reference sequence). The CDR3 reads CASSPDEQYF. The DNA for the CDR3 is TGTGCCAGCAGTCCAGACGAGCAGTACTTC.

This clone came up once. This rearrangement joins TRBV7-8 to TRBJ1-1; no reliable D call. Germline-derived CDR1 and CDR2 are SGHVS and FQNEAQ. V shed 7 bases and J shed 1 base, with 10 bases lying between them. The CDR3 sequence is 13 residues long. The CDR3 is CASKQASNTEAFF. The CDR3 DNA reads TGTGCCAGCAAGCAGGCTTCGAACACTGAAGCTTTCTTT.

The chain couples TRBV10-1 to TRBJ1-3, with D possibly TRBD1 on 5 matching bases. The CDR3 extends over 18 amino acids. Germline loops: CDR1 WNHNN, CDR2 SYGVQD (reference sequence). With 1 base removed from V and 0 bases from J, the gap between germline ends came to 16 bases. DNA of the CDR3: TGCGCCAGCAGTGAGTTTCGAAGCATCAGGGCCTCTGGAAACACCATATATTTT. Protein: CASSEFRSIRASGNTIYF.

This clone was seen only once. The rearrangement joins TRBV5-6 to TRBJ2-6, with a possible D match to TRBD2 (6 bases). Trimming removed 1 base at V and 2 bases at J, with 10 bases between. CDR3 size: 16 residues. The germline V gene encodes CDR1 SGHDT and CDR2 YYEEEE. The CDR3 nucleotides read TGTGCCAGCAGCTTGAACCGGGGGACTGGGGCCAACGTCCTGACTTTC. It translates to CASSLNRGTGANVLTF.

This chain uses TRBV9 with TRBJ1-6; 7 bases are a match to TRBD1. The CDR3 is 14 amino acids. V was pared by 3 bases and J by 9 bases, with 6 bases of the junction left unmatched. Germline CDR1 and CDR2: SGDLS and YYNGEE. This CDR3 reads CASSATGPLSPLHF. CDR3 nucleotides: TGTGCCAGCAGCGCGACAGGGCCTCTTTCACCCCTCCACTTT.